The 21 T cell receptor beta chains presented below share a single source sample, sequenced in a study of blood T cells in healthy people across ages. Next came a second PCR, run for about 6 to 12 cycles, which used a sample-barcoded 5' primer along with a J-beta primer mix. One entry per CDR3 protein results from TCRdb running MiXCR on the 5' RACE reads. The sample records around 1.7 million distinct CDR3 sequences, roughly 27% being singletons. The sequencing input was blood. Receptor source: a woman in her twenties or thirties in good health.

The chain joins TRBV12-3 or TRBV12-4 to TRBJ1-5; D is uncertain. V lost 3 bases, J lost 0 bases, and 12 bases lay in between. CDR3 length: 16 amino acids. The chain's CDR3 is CASSFSGEYSNQPQHF. The CDR3 DNA reads TGTGCCAGCAGTTTCAGTGGGGAGTATAGCAATCAGCCCCAGCATTTT.

About this clonotype: At one boundary the junction diverges from the germline segment, which might be a read error. The V and J genes are TRBV11-2 and TRBJ2-1; possibly TRBD1 for D (6 bases). Germline lookup yields CDR1 SGHAT and CDR2 FQNNGV. This CDR3 has 15 amino acids. The CDR3 nucleotides read TGTGCCAGCAGTTTAGAGGCAGGGGACCACAATGAGCAGTTCTTC. Residues: CASSLEAGDHNEQFF.

This clonotype was recorded at least ten times. The chain combines TRBV12-3 or TRBV12-4 with TRBJ2-7, with no clear D. This CDR3 contains 12 residues. Trimming took off 6 bases at V and 2 bases at J, with 8 bases between the two ends. CDR3 sequence reads: CASSARPYEQYF. DNA of the CDR3: TGTGCCAGCAGCGCGAGGCCCTACGAGCAGTACTTC.

This clonotype was detected only a few times. The genes are TRBV7-3 and TRBJ2-7; 8 bases map to TRBD1. CDR1 and CDR2 from the germline V gene are SGHTA and FQGTGA. Trimming at V came to 5 bases and at J to 7 bases, leaving 10 bases not matched to a gene. This CDR3 has 14 amino acids. CDR3 amino acids: CASSPGQGSEEQYF. Written as DNA, the CDR3 is TGTGCCAGCAGCCCAGGACAGGGATCGGAGGAGCAGTACTTC.

This clonotype was counted ten times or more. J is TRBJ2-7 and V is TRBV5-1, with 9 nucleotides matching TRBD2. Trimming took 3 bases from V and 3 from J; bases not matched to a gene: 7. This CDR3 comprises 15 residues. From germline, CDR1 is SGHRS and CDR2 YFSETQ. CDR3 in amino acids: CASSSPSGAIYEQYF. The DNA for the CDR3 is TGCGCCAGCAGCTCTCCTAGCGGGGCTATCTACGAGCAGTACTTC. The entire variable domain, with the rest obtained from reference TRBV5-1 and TRBJ2-7, is as follows: KAGVTQTPRYLIKTRGQQVTLSCSPISGHRSVSWYQQTPGQGLQFLFEYFSETQRNKGNFPGRFSGRQFSNSRSEMNVSTLELGDSALYLCASSSPSGAIYEQYFGPGTRLTVT.

This clonotype was counted a single time. A much larger clone lies a single base off, so this may be a read error. J is TRBJ2-1 and V is TRBV20-1; a possible D gene is TRBD2 (6 bases). In germline, CDR1 is DFQATT, CDR2 SNEGSKA (reference sequence). This CDR3 comprises 13 residues. V dropped 7 bases and J dropped 5 bases, with 15 bases sitting between them. CDR3 in amino acids: CSVSRERHNEQFF. The CDR3, as DNA: TGCAGTGTCTCCCGGGAGAGGCACAATGAGCAGTTCTTC.

The chain joins TRBV9 to TRBJ2-7; TRBD1 agrees at 7 bases. Losses at the gene ends were 3 bases for V and 1 base for J; bases not matched to a gene: 4. This CDR3 has 14 amino acids. CDR1 SGDLS and CDR2 YYNGEE come from the germline V gene. CDR3 bases: TGTGCCAGCAGCGCCGAGGGGGCTTCCTACGAGCAGTACTTC. This codes for CASSAEGASYEQYF.

Only a few counts were recorded for this clonotype. V usage is TRBV11-1 and J usage is TRBJ1-4; D is uncertain. Germline lookup yields CDR1 SGHAT and CDR2 FQDESV (reference sequence). The V and J ends lost 5 bases and 4 bases respectively, with 8 bases between them. The CDR3 length is 13 residues. CDR3 loop: CASSDGDNEKLFF. The CDR3 DNA follows: TGTGCCAGCAGCGACGGGGATAATGAAAAACTGTTTTTT. The entire variable domain, with the rest obtained from reference TRBV11-1 and TRBJ1-4, is as follows: EAEVAQSPRYKITEKSQAVAFWCDPISGHATLYWYRQILGQGPELLVQFQDESVVDDSQLPKDRFSAERLKGVDSTLKIQPAELGDSAMYLCASSDGDNEKLFFGSGTQLSVL.

V usage is TRBV6-5 and J usage is TRBJ1-2; 8 positions match TRBD1. CDR1 is MNHEY, CDR2 SVGAGI, per germline. V gave up 8 bases and J gave up 1 base; unmatched junction bases: 3. The CDR3 contains 13 residues. This CDR3 reads CASRTGINYGYTF. As DNA, the CDR3 is TGTGCCAGCCGGACAGGGATTAACTATGGCTACACCTTC.

This clonotype was detected only a few times. One junction end disagrees with the germline gene, perhaps due to a read error. The chain combines TRBV27 with TRBJ2-5; 8 bases are shared with TRBD2. CDR3 size: 19 residues. The germline gives CDR1 MNHEY, CDR2 SMNVEV (reference sequence). The CDR3, as DNA: TGTACCAGCAGTTTATCGATGGGCGGGGGGTTAAGATTACAAGAGACCCAGTACTTC. Translated, it gives CTSSLSMGGGLRLQETQYF.

The V and J genes are TRBV9 and TRBJ2-1; 11 bases align to TRBD1. Germline lookup yields CDR1 SGDLS and CDR2 YYNGEE. This CDR3 has 17 residues. V trimming: 4 bases; J trimming: 7 bases; junction bases outside the gene matches: 13. The CDR3 DNA sequence: TGTGCCAGCAGCACGAGATCTGTGGACAGGGGGCAAAATGAGCAGTTCTTC. Translation gives CASSTRSVDRGQNEQFF.

This clonotype was recorded many times. The V gene is TRBV9, the J gene TRBJ2-6; 7 bases map to TRBD1. V gave up 0 bases and J gave up 0 bases; unmatched junction bases: 6. CDR3 length equals 18 residues. Germline V gene sequence: CDR1 SGDLS, CDR2 YYNGEE. CDR3 loop: CASSVGAGGISGANVLTF. The CDR3 DNA sequence: TGTGCCAGCAGCGTAGGGGCAGGGGGTATCTCTGGGGCCAACGTCCTGACTTTC.

The chain uses TRBV7-9 and TRBJ1-2; 11 bases align to TRBD1. The CDR3 length is 17 residues. J was trimmed by 4 bases and V by 5 bases; bases with no gene match: 12. Germline CDR1 and CDR2: SEHNR and FQNEAQ (reference sequence). CDR3 in amino acids: CASSISGTGGFGYGYTF. CDR3 coding DNA: TGTGCCAGCAGCATCTCCGGGACAGGGGGGTTTGGCTATGGCTACACCTTC.

This clonotype showed up many times. The gene calls are TRBV29-1 and TRBJ1-2; 7 bases are a match to TRBD1. The ends lost 5 bases at V and 0 bases at J; junction bases unmatched: 3. Germline V gives CDR1 SQVTM, CDR2 ANQGSEA. This CDR3 comprises 13 residues. The CDR3 is CSVIGTANYGYTF. Here the CDR3 DNA reads TGCAGCGTTATCGGGACAGCTAACTATGGCTACACCTTC. The full variable domain, with the rest looked up from reference TRBV29-1 and TRBJ1-2, is SAVISQKPSRDICQRGTSLTIQCQVDSQVTMMFWYRQQPGQSLTLIATANQGSEATYESGFVIDKFPISRPNLTFSTLTVSNMSPEDSSIYLCSVIGTANYGYTFGSGTRLTVV.

The chain combines TRBV4-3 with TRBJ2-7; the match to TRBD2 covers 10 bases. Germline assignment: CDR1 LGHNA and CDR2 YSLEER. The CDR3 is 17 amino acids. V trimming: 0 bases; J trimming: 4 bases; junction bases outside the gene matches: 9. The CDR3 nucleotides are TGCGCCAGCAGCCAAGATTTGCCTAGCGGGAGATCTTACGAGCAGTACTTC. This codes for CASSQDLPSGRSYEQYF.

The rearrangement joins TRBV5-1 to TRBJ2-7; TRBD2 matches 9 bases. CDR1 is SGHRS and CDR2 is YFSETQ in the germline V gene. With V trimmed by 3 bases and J by 0 bases, 10 bases remained unmatched. CDR3 length: 17 residues. This CDR3 is CASSSGLAMYGSYEQYF. CDR3 coding DNA: TGCGCCAGCAGCTCGGGACTAGCAATGTACGGCTCCTACGAGCAGTACTTC.

The sample holds many counts of this clonotype. The chain recombines TRBV9 with TRBJ1-4, with TRBD1 matching over 10 bases. Germline CDR1 reads SGDLS; CDR2 reads YYNGEE. The CDR3 has 16 residues. The junction had 7 bases not matched to a gene; V was cut back by 3 bases and J by 5 bases. CDR3 region: CASSERQGARNEKLFF. The CDR3 DNA reads TGTGCCAGCAGCGAACGACAGGGGGCTAGGAATGAAAAACTGTTTTTT.

This clonotype was seen many times. V and J are TRBV9 and TRBJ1-2; 10 bases map to TRBD1. CDR3 length: 13 amino acids. V trimming: 3 bases; J trimming: 8 bases; junction bases outside the gene matches: 4. Germline lookup yields CDR1 SGDLS and CDR2 YYNGEE. DNA for the CDR3: TGTGCCAGCAGCGCACGGGACAGGGGCGGCTACACCTTC. It encodes CASSARDRGGYTF.

This clonotype was counted between two and nine times. The chain combines TRBV7-2 with TRBJ2-7; 15 bases are a match to TRBD2. V was clipped by 1 base and J by 4 bases; unmatched bases: 14. Germline V gene lookup returns CDR1 SGHTA and CDR2 FQGNSA. The CDR3 spans 20 residues. The CDR3 protein is CASSLGETGLAGGPGYEQYF. As DNA, the CDR3 is TGTGCCAGCAGCTTAGGGGAGACAGGACTAGCGGGAGGGCCCGGGTACGAGCAGTACTTC.

This sequence joins TRBV29-1 and TRBJ2-2; no definite D call. Germline assignment: CDR1 SQVTM and CDR2 ANQGSEA. This CDR3 comprises 16 residues. The V end lost 4 bases, the J end lost 0 bases, and 15 bases lay between the germline ends. CDR3 bases: TGCAGCGTTGTACTGGGCCAGAAAGCGAACACCGGGGAGCTGTTTTTT. Translating gives CSVVLGQKANTGELFF.

This clonotype was seen more than once but under ten times. The rearrangement joins TRBV7-9 to TRBJ2-1; 8 positions match TRBD1. This CDR3 region has 14 residues. Germline assignment: CDR1 SEHNR and CDR2 FQNEAQ (reference sequence). J was trimmed by 4 bases and V by 4 bases; bases with no gene match: 3. This CDR3 is CASSYRTGYNEQFF. DNA of the CDR3: TGTGCCAGCAGCTACCGGACAGGGTACAATGAGCAGTTCTTC.